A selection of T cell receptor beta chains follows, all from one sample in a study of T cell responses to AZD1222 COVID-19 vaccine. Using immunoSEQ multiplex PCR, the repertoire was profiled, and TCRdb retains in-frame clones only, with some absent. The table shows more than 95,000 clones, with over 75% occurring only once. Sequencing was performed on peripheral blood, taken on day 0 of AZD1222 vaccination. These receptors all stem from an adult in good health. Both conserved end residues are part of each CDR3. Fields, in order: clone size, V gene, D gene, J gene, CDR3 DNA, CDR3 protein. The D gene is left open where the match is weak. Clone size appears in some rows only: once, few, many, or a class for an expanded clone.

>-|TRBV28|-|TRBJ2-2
TGTGCCAGCAGTTTCCTCTATAACACCGGGGAGCTGTTTTTT
CASSFLYNTGELFF
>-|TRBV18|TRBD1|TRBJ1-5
TGTGCCAGCTCATCCCCCGGGACAGGCGTTGGCAATCAGCCCCAGCATTTT
CASSSPGTGVGNQPQHF
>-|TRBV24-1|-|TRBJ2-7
TGTGCCACCAGTGATGGGAGGAGGGCCTACGAGCAGTACTTC
CATSDGRRAYEQYF
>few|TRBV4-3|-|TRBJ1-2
TGCGCCAGCAGCCAAGGAACAGGGATCTATGGCTACACCTTC
CASSQGTGIYGYTF
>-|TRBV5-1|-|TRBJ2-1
TGCGCCAGCAATGCCGTGGGGACTGGTATTAATGAGCAGTTCTTC
CASNAVGTGINEQFF
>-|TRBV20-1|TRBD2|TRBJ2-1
TGCAGTGCTATTGGCGGGAGCAGTAGAGTCTTC
CSAIGGSSRVF
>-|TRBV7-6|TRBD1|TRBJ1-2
TGTGCCAGCAGCTCTCTGACAGGGAGTGCATATGGCTACACCTTC
CASSSLTGSAYGYTF
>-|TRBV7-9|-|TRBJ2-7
TGTGCCAGCAGCCAGAGATTTGATGGCAGGGAACACGAGCAGTACTTC
CASSQRFDGREHEQYF
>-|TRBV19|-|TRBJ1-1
TGTGCCAGTAGTATAGATCCGCGACAAGGACCGTGGGGCACTGAAGCTTTCTTT
CASSIDPRQGPWGTEAFF
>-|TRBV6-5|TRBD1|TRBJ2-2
TGTGCCAGCTTAAGGACAGGGGGTAACACCGGGGAGCTGTTTTTT
CASLRTGGNTGELFF
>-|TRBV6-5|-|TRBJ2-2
TGTGCCAGCAGGACGAACACCGGGGAGCTGTTTTTT
CASRTNTGELFF
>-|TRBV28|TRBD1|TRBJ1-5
TGTGCCAGCAGGTACAGGGGGCTTGGCAATCAGCCCCAGCATTTT
CASRYRGLGNQPQHF
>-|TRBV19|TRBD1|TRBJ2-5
TGTGCCACCCGGACAGGGGCGCAAGAGACCCAGTACTTC
CATRTGAQETQYF
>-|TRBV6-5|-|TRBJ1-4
TGTGCCAGCACCGAAGGTTCCACAACTAATGAAAAACTGTTTTTT
CASTEGSTTNEKLFF
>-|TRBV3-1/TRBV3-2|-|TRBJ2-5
TGTGCCAGCAGCCAAGATGTGGCGGGGATGGGGAAGGAGACCCAGTACTTC
CASSQDVAGMGKETQYF
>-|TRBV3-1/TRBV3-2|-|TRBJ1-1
TGTGCCAGCAGCCAAGTCGTAATGGAGGGGCAAGCTTTCTTT
CASSQVVMEGQAFF
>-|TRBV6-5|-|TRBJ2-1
TGTGCCAGCAGTCACAAGAGTGAGCAGTTCTTC
CASSHKSEQFF
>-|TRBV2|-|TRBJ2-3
TGTGCCAGCAGTGTAGTAGATACGCAGTATTTT
CASSVVDTQYF
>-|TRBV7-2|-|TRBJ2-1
TGTGCCAGCAGCTCAGCCTATGAGCAGTTCTTC
CASSSAYEQFF
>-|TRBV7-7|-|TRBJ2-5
TGTGCTAGCAGCTTTGGTGGGGGCGGAGAGACCCAGTACTTC
CASSFGGGGETQYF
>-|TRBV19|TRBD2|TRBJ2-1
TGTGCCAGTAGTATAGACCCGCCTAGCGGGAGCAGTGGGTCCTACAATGAGCAGTTCTTC
CASSIDPPSGSSGSYNEQFF
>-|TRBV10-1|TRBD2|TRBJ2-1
TGCGCCAGCAGTGATAACGGGAGGGATAACAATGAGCAGTTCTTC
CASSDNGRDNNEQFF
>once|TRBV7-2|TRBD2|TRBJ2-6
TGTGCCAGCAGCTTATTTGGGGCTCGGACTAGCACTGGGGCCAACGTCCTGACTTTC
CASSLFGARTSTGANVLTF
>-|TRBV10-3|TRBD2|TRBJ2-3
TGTGCCATCAGTGCTCGGGATAGCGGGAACACAGATACGCAGTATTTT
CAISARDSGNTDTQYF
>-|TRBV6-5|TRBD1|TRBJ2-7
TGTGCCAGCAGAGTCAGGGGGTACTCCTCCGAGCAGTACTTC
CASRVRGYSSEQYF
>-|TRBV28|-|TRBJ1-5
TGTGCCAGCAGCATACAGGCGCTTCAGCCCCAGCATTTT
CASSIQALQPQHF
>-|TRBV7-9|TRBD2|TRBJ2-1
TGTGCCAGCAGCCCACTGGGCGGGAGGGGGAATGAGCAGTTCTTC
CASSPLGGRGNEQFF
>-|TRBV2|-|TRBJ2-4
TGTGCCAGCAGTGGGGCCTCCGTAGCCAAAAACATTCAGTACTTC
CASSGASVAKNIQYF
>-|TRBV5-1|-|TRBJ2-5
TGCGCCAGCAGCTTGACGGGAGAGGGGGTGGAGACCCAGTACTTC
CASSLTGEGVETQYF
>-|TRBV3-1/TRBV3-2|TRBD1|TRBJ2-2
TGTGCCAGCAGCCAAGTGTGGACAGGGGGCTGGACCGGGGAGCTGTTTTTT
CASSQVWTGGWTGELFF
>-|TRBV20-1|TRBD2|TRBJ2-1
TGCAGTGCTAGTACTAGCGGGAGCCGTGAGCAGTTCTTC
CSASTSGSREQFF
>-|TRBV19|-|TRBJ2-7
TGTGCCAGTAGTCCCTTCTCAGACAGCTACGAGCAGTACTTC
CASSPFSDSYEQYF
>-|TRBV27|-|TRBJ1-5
TGTGCCAGCAAAGGGGGGGCCAATCAGCCCCAGCATTTT
CASKGGANQPQHF
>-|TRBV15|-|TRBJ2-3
TGTGCCACCGGGGAACAGGGAAGCACAGATACGCAGTATTTT
CATGEQGSTDTQYF
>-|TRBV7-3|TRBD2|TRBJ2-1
TGTGCCAGCAGCTTAGCTAGCGGGAGGTCTGAGCAGTTCTTC
CASSLASGRSEQFF
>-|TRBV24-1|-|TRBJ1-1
TGTGCCACCAGTGATGTGTCAGAAGAAGCTTTCTTT
CATSDVSEEAFF
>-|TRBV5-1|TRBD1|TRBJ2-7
TGCGCCAGCAGCTTGGCAGGGGGCGTCCACGAGCAGTACTTC
CASSLAGGVHEQYF
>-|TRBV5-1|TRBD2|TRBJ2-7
TGCGCCAGCAGCAATAGCGGGAGGGCCCACGAGCAGTACTTC
CASSNSGRAHEQYF
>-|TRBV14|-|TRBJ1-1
TGTGCCAGCAGCCGCAGGCTGGGGGCTGGCACTGAAGCTTTCTTT
CASSRRLGAGTEAFF
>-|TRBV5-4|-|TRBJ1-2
TGTGCCAGCAGCCCCGAGGCCCCACAGCGTGCCTATGGCTACACCTTC
CASSPEAPQRAYGYTF
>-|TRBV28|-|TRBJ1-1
TGTGCCAGCACGGCTACTGAAGCTTTCTTT
CASTATEAFF
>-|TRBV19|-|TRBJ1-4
TGTGCCAGTAGTATTGCAACTAATGAAAAACTGTTTTTT
CASSIATNEKLFF